This passage covers 32 T cell receptor beta chains from one sample sequenced in a study of PD-L1 blockade in urothelial cancer. The assay was immunoSEQ multiplex PCR, and TCRdb's table has in-frame clones only and misses some. The sample yields about 24,000 clones, roughly 87% seen once. The specimen was PBMCs, collected around atezolizumab (anti-PD-L1) treatment. The source of these receptors is a man aged 50 to 60 with urothelial cancer.

This chain connects TRBV5-6 to TRBJ2-1; possible D gene TRBD2, 5 bases. The germline V gene encodes CDR1 SGHDT and CDR2 YYEEEE. Trimming removed 3 bases from V and 4 bases from J, with 14 bases in between. This CDR3 spans 15 amino acids. The CDR3 nucleotides read TGTGCCAGCAGCTCCGGGGAATCATTTTACAATGAGCAGTTCTTC. This sequence encodes CASSSGESFYNEQFF.

This chain joins TRBV11-3 and TRBJ2-1; 11 positions match TRBD1. CDR1 and CDR2 (germline): SGHNT, YENEEA. The CDR3 runs to 15 residues. The trim removed 5 bases at V and 8 bases at J, leaving 8 bases unmatched. The CDR3, as DNA: TGTGCCAGCAGCCAATCCGGGACAGGGGGATATGAGCAGTTCTTC. Amino acids: CASSQSGTGGYEQFF. The entire variable domain, with the rest obtained from reference TRBV11-3 and TRBJ2-1, is as follows: EAGVVQSPRYKIIEKKQPVAFWCNPISGHNTLYWYLQNLGQGPELLIRYENEEAVDDSQLPKDRFSAERLKGVDSTLKIQPAELGDSAVYLCASSQSGTGGYEQFFGPGTRLTVL.

J is TRBJ2-1 and V is TRBV13, with 7 bases lining up with TRBD2. Trimming at V came to 3 bases and at J to 1 base, leaving 3 bases not matched to a gene. There are 15 residues in the CDR3. Per germline, CDR1 PRHDT and CDR2 FYEKMQ (reference sequence). The CDR3 sequence is CASSFRLASYNEQFF. As DNA, the CDR3 is TGTGCCAGCAGCTTTAGACTAGCTTCCTACAATGAGCAGTTCTTC.

The CDR3 is CASSEALTIYF. CDR3 bases: TGTGCCAGCAGTGAAGCTCTCACCATATATTTT. This chain connects TRBV6-1 to TRBJ1-3; the D is unclear. CDR3 length: 11 residues. V lost 0 bases and J lost 9, with 3 bases in between. CDR1 and CDR2 (germline): MNHNS, SASEGT.

The chain uses TRBV7-8 and TRBJ1-1; tentatively, D is TRBD1 (6 bases). This CDR3 has 13 residues. Germline V gives CDR1 SGHVS, CDR2 FQNEAQ. The V end lost 5 bases, the J end lost 3 bases, and 10 bases lay between the germline ends. The DNA of the CDR3 is TGTGCCAGCAGCAAGAGGACAGACACTGAAGCTTTCTTT. Translated: CASSKRTDTEAFF.

The chain employs TRBV15 and TRBJ2-5, with TRBD2 identical over 12 bases. V lost 0 bases, J lost 5 bases, and 10 bases stayed unmatched. Germline CDR1 is LNHNV and CDR2 is YYDKDF (reference sequence). CDR3 length: 18 amino acids. CDR3 bases: TGTGCCACCAGCAGAGATCTTTTACTAGCGGGGGGCGGGGAGACCCAGTACTTC. It specifies CATSRDLLLAGGGETQYF.

The J gene is TRBJ1-2, the V gene TRBV2; 7 nucleotides agree with TRBD1. This CDR3 is built from 13 residues. V lost 0 bases to trimming and J lost 8 bases; unmatched junction nucleotides: 3. CDR1 is SNHLY, CDR2 FYNNEI, per germline. The CDR3 region has the DNA TGTGCCAGCAGTGAAGCAGGGGGCCGAGGCTACACCTTC. The encoded protein is CASSEAGGRGYTF.

The CDR3 region is CASKEDRASYNEQFF. The CDR3 coding sequence is TGTGCCAGTAAGGAGGACAGGGCCTCCTACAATGAGCAGTTCTTC. V usage is TRBV19 and J usage is TRBJ2-1; 8 bases line up with TRBD1. V gave up 7 bases and J gave up 0 bases; unmatched junction bases: 5. Per germline, CDR1 LNHDA and CDR2 SQIVND (reference sequence). The CDR3 covers 15 residues.

This clone was observed a handful of times. The J gene is TRBJ2-2, the V gene TRBV28, with a possible D match to TRBD1 (5 bases). V gave up 7 bases and J gave up 3 bases, with 18 bases separating them. Germline CDR1 MDHEN, CDR2 SYDVKM. This CDR3 comprises 16 residues. CDR3 protein: CASKPQTDWYTGELFF. CDR3 nucleotides: TGTGCCAGCAAGCCCCAGACAGACTGGTACACCGGGGAGCTGTTTTTT.

The V gene is TRBV28, the J gene TRBJ1-1; 9 bases map to TRBD1. V was clipped by 4 bases and J by 0 bases; unmatched bases: 6. The CDR3 length is 16 residues. Germline loops: CDR1 MDHEN, CDR2 SYDVKM. CDR3 loop: CASSSGQGRMNTEAFF. The CDR3 DNA reads TGTGCCAGCAGTTCCGGACAGGGGCGGATGAACACTGAAGCTTTCTTT.

This clone occurred once. V usage is TRBV5-1 and J usage is TRBJ2-1, with TRBD2 matching over 8 bases. Per the germline V gene, CDR1 is SGHRS and CDR2 is YFSETQ. This CDR3 comprises 15 residues. Trimming took 1 base from V and 5 from J; bases not matched to a gene: 5. CDR3 bases: TGCGCCAGCAGCTTGCCGGGGGGGATTAACAATGAGCAGTTCTTC. Encoded protein: CASSLPGGINNEQFF.

V gene TRBV21-1 combines with J gene TRBJ2-7; whether TRBD1, the table's D call, matches the DNA was not checked. TRBV21-1 represents a pseudogene. This CDR3 contains 17 residues. CDR3 coding DNA: TGTGCCAGCAGGGACAGGGGGCGGTTCGCCGATTTTGGGGAGCAGTACTTC. It yields the protein CASRDRGRFADFGEQYF.

This clone was observed a single time. V gene TRBV5-1 combines with J gene TRBJ1-6, with 8 nucleotides matching TRBD1. The germline V gene has CDR1 SGHRS and CDR2 YFSETQ. This CDR3 has 15 residues. V lost 3 bases to trimming and J lost 8 bases; unmatched junction nucleotides: 7. The CDR3 DNA is TGCGCCAGCAGCTCTAGACAGGGGAAGGATTCACCCCTCCACTTT. Protein: CASSSRQGKDSPLHF.

This clone came up a few times. The V call is TRBV7-6, the J call TRBJ2-7, with 9 bases that match TRBD2. The trim removed 7 bases at V and 6 bases at J, leaving 13 bases unmatched. There are 15 residues in the CDR3. Germline CDR1 reads SGHVS; CDR2 reads FNYEAQ. In DNA, the CDR3 is TGTGCCAGCACTAGCGGGACTACCTTTGGAGGCGAGCAGTACTTC. It specifies CASTSGTTFGGEQYF.

This chain joins TRBV6-5 and TRBJ2-3; D unresolved. The germline V gene has CDR1 MNHEY and CDR2 SVGAGI. This CDR3 comprises 13 residues. V dropped 2 bases and J dropped 1 base, with 4 bases sitting between them. The CDR3 reads CASSYGRTDTQYF. The DNA for the CDR3 is TGTGCCAGCAGTTACGGCCGCACAGATACGCAGTATTTT.

This chain uses TRBV7-8 with TRBJ1-6, with TRBD1 as a possible D gene (5 bases). This CDR3 has 15 residues. Germline CDR1 is SGHVS and CDR2 is FQNEAQ. The V gene lost 3 bases and the J gene lost 6 bases, with 12 bases spanning the gap. The CDR3 DNA follows: TGTGCCAGCAGCTTTAACGCAGGGCCTAATTCACCCCTCCACTTT. Its protein is CASSFNAGPNSPLHF.

This clone was counted a few times. This sequence joins TRBV7-9 and TRBJ2-3; a possible D gene is TRBD2 (6 bases). This CDR3 contains 15 residues. Trimming removed 7 bases at V and 5 bases at J, with 19 bases between. The V gene's germline CDR1 is SEHNR and CDR2 FQNEAQ (reference sequence). The CDR3 DNA is TGTGCCAGCACCCGACCTGGAGGGAACGGAGATACGCAGTATTTT. Translation: CASTRPGGNGDTQYF.

The V and J genes are TRBV5-1 and TRBJ2-7; no definite D call. The germline V gene encodes CDR1 SGHRS and CDR2 YFSETQ. V lost 3 bases and J 3 bases, leaving 16 bases between the germline ends. The CDR3 sequence is 15 residues long. The CDR3 bases are TGCGCCAGCAGCTCCAACCGAGGCAGTTACTACGAGCAGTACTTC. It specifies CASSSNRGSYYEQYF.

This clone was seen once. This chain connects TRBV18 to TRBJ2-5; 7 bases line up with TRBD1. Germline CDR1 and CDR2: KGHSH and LQKENI. V was clipped by 6 bases and J by 1 base; unmatched bases: 5. The CDR3 consists of 14 residues. In DNA form, the CDR3 reads TGTGCCAGCTCTTTGGACAGGTCCCAAGAGACCCAGTACTTC. Residues: CASSLDRSQETQYF.

The V gene is TRBV4-1, the J gene TRBJ2-5; maybe TRBD1 (6 bases). Germline loops: CDR1 MGHRA, CDR2 YSYEKL. Between the trimmed V and J ends, which lost 2 bases and 5 bases, there was a span of 12 bases. The length of the CDR3 is 14 residues. The CDR3 nucleotides are TGCGCCAGCAGCCAACAGGGGCGGGTGGAGACCCAGTACTTC. This codes for CASSQQGRVETQYF.

This chain connects TRBV5-1 to TRBJ2-5, with D possibly being TRBD1 (6 bases). Per the germline V gene, CDR1 is SGHRS and CDR2 is YFSETQ. The CDR3 sequence is 13 residues long. Between the trimmed V and J ends, which lost 4 bases and 5 bases, there was a span of 12 bases. The CDR3 sequence is CASSTGSQETQYF. For the CDR3, the DNA is TGCGCCAGCAGCACAGGGTCTCAGGAGACCCAGTACTTC.

The chain has TRBV19 and TRBJ2-2; TRBD2 agrees at 12 bases. Germline loops: CDR1 LNHDA, CDR2 SQIVND (reference sequence). The CDR3 runs to 16 residues. Trimming took 5 bases from V and 4 from J; bases not matched to a gene: 5. The CDR3 sequence is CASSLLAGGTTGELFF. The CDR3 DNA reads TGTGCCAGTAGTCTTCTAGCGGGAGGGACCACCGGGGAGCTGTTTTTT.

The chain employs TRBV27 and TRBJ2-7, with 15 bases that match TRBD2. Looked up from germline, CDR1 is MNHEY and CDR2 is SMNVEV (reference sequence). Germline trimming cut 3 bases from V and 7 bases from J; bases unmatched to any gene: 13. The length of the CDR3 is 18 residues. For the CDR3, the DNA is TGTGCCAGCAGTTTCTCTGGACTAGCGGGAGGGGGGCCTACGGAGCAGTACTTC. Translation gives CASSFSGLAGGGPTEQYF.

This rearrangement joins TRBV27 to TRBJ2-1; 9 bases line up with TRBD2. This CDR3 has 16 amino acids. The germline V gene encodes CDR1 MNHEY and CDR2 SMNVEV (reference sequence). Trimming cost V 5 bases and J 6 bases; bases outside gene matches: 11. The CDR3 DNA reads as TGTGCCAGCAGTCCCTGGAGCGGGAGGTCCCTCAATGAGCAGTTCTTC. This sequence encodes CASSPWSGRSLNEQFF.

This clone was picked up one time. The J gene is TRBJ2-7, the V gene TRBV6-5; 9 nucleotides agree with TRBD1. In germline, CDR1 is MNHEY, CDR2 SVGAGI. The CDR3 has 16 amino acids. The junction had 9 bases not matched to a gene; V was cut back by 2 bases and J by 4 bases. CDR3 sequence (DNA): TGTGCCAGCAGTTACCTTACCGGGACAGGGAAATACGAGCAGTACTTC. As protein: CASSYLTGTGKYEQYF.

The chain links TRBV6-6 to TRBJ2-7; no clear D. Germline V gene data show CDR1 as MNHNY and CDR2 as SVGAGI (reference sequence). This CDR3 has 13 residues. V was cut by 4 bases and J by 0 bases, with 7 bases left in between. The DNA of the CDR3 is TGTGCCAGCAGTTGGGCAGTCTCCTACGAGCAGTACTTC. It codes for CASSWAVSYEQYF.

The chain employs TRBV7-8 and TRBJ2-7; 15 bases align to TRBD2. This CDR3 is built from 15 residues. V was clipped by 5 bases and J by 4 bases; unmatched bases: 3. CDR1 and CDR2 from the germline V gene are SGHVS and FQNEAQ. CDR3 nucleotides: TGTGCCAGCAGCCAAGGACTAGCGGGGGGGTACGAGCAGTACTTC. It is translated as CASSQGLAGGYEQYF.

The sample holds one count of this clone. The rearrangement links TRBV7-6 to TRBJ2-1; perhaps TRBD2 as D (6 bases). Germline lookup yields CDR1 SGHVS and CDR2 FNYEAQ. V lost 3 bases and J lost 6, with 24 bases in between. This CDR3 comprises 18 residues. The CDR3 protein is CASSFGVSGGGWGNEQFF. CDR3 sequence (DNA): TGTGCCAGCAGCTTCGGTGTTAGCGGAGGAGGGTGGGGCAATGAGCAGTTCTTC.

This clone was detected a few times. Other DNA variants within this sample encode the same CDR3. The chain carries TRBV5-4 and TRBJ2-7; 11 nucleotides line up with TRBD1. V lost 5 bases, J lost 4 bases, and 5 bases stayed unmatched. The CDR3 runs 14 residues. Germline-derived CDR1 and CDR2 are SGHNT and YYREEE (reference sequence). The CDR3 sequence is CASSPGTGGYEQYF. The CDR3 nucleotides read TGTGCCAGCAGTCCCGGGACAGGGGGGTACGAGCAGTACTTC.

This rearrangement joins TRBV6-4 to TRBJ2-5; D possibly corresponds to TRBD1 (5 bases). The V gene lost 7 bases and the J gene lost 5 bases, with 17 bases spanning the gap. Germline loops: CDR1 MRHNA, CDR2 SNTAGT. This CDR3 is 14 amino acids long. DNA of the CDR3: TGTGCCAGCATCCCAGGGATTGTACGGGAGACCCAGTACTTC. It translates to CASIPGIVRETQYF.

The chain combines TRBV19 with TRBJ2-7; 8 positions agree with TRBD2. This CDR3 is 15 amino acids long. In germline, CDR1 is LNHDA, CDR2 SQIVND (reference sequence). Germline trimming cut 5 bases from V and 1 base from J; bases unmatched to any gene: 7. The CDR3 region is CASSVRLALSYEQYF. The CDR3 region has the DNA TGTGCCAGTAGTGTAAGACTAGCGCTGTCCTACGAGCAGTACTTC.

V is TRBV7-9 and J is TRBJ1-2; D unresolved. CDR3 length: 14 amino acids. The V and J ends lost 7 bases and 4 bases respectively, with 16 bases between them. From germline, CDR1 is SEHNR and CDR2 FQNEAQ (reference sequence). CDR3 protein: CASTGDRRTYGYTF. The CDR3 nucleotides are TGTGCCAGCACCGGGGATCGGAGGACCTATGGCTACACCTTC.